This T cell receptor (beta chain) was found in a study of blood T cell repertoires in COVID-19. This CDR3 has 12 amino acids. Per the germline V gene, CDR1 is LGHDT and CDR2 is YNNKEL (reference sequence). V lost 4 bases to trimming and J lost 2 bases, with 4 bases between them. The assay was immunoSEQ multiplex PCR, and TCRdb's table has in-frame clones only and misses some. Among 110,000 or so clones listed, about 86% were seen once. The sequencing sample was made of peripheral blood. V and J are TRBV3-1 (or the pseudogene TRBV3-2) and TRBJ2-3, with unresolved D. This TCR derives from a man older than 75 with acute or convalescent COVID-19. CDR3 region: CASSPHTDTQYF. DNA for the CDR3: TGTGCCAGCAGCCCACACACAGATACGCAGTATTTT.